This TCR beta chain is from a study of cytomegalovirus exposure and HLA in healthy donors. At the level of the study: A previous analysis identified 117 million unique TCR beta sequences derived from about 180 million T cells.

Amplification used 60 Vbeta primers and 13 Jbeta primers. Libraries were prepared by immunoSEQ multiplex PCR; TCRdb keeps only in-frame clonotypes and omits some of them. In the table there are approximately 160,000 clones, approximately 77% of which are singletons. Looked up from germline, CDR1 is SGHRS and CDR2 is YFSETQ. The CDR3 covers 13 residues. The V and J ends lost 4 bases and 5 bases, in that order; junction bases with no gene match: 3. Unrecorded immune exposures were likely, despite nominal health at sampling. The chain is built from TRBV5-1 and TRBJ2-1; 7 nucleotides agree with TRBD2. The source of this sequence is a male donor in good health and CMV-seropositive. The specimen sequenced was PBMCs. The DNA of the CDR3 is TGCGCCAGCAGCCGGGGGGACCACAATGAGCAGTTCTTC. Protein product: CASSRGDHNEQFF.